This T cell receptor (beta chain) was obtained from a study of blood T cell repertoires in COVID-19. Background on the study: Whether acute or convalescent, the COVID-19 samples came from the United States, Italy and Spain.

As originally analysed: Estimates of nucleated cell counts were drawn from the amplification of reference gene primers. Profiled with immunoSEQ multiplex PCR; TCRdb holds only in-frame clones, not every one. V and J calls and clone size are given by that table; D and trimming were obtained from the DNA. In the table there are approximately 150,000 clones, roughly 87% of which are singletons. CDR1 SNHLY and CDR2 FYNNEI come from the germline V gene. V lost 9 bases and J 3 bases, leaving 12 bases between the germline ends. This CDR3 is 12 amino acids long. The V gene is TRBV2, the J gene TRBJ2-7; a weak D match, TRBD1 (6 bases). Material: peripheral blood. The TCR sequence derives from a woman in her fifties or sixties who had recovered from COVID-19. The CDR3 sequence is CASSGQNYEQYF. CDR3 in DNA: TGTGCCAGTTCTGGACAGAACTACGAGCAGTACTTC.